The 5 T cell receptor beta chains below all came from one sample that was sequenced in a study of CD8+CD57+ T cells in acquired aplastic anemia. Genomic DNA provided the template from which TCR beta VDJ and CDR3 profiles were obtained. TCRdb redid the calling of the reads with MiXCR, one entry per CDR3 protein. The sample carries around 430,000 distinct CDR3 sequences, over 25% recorded once. The patients chosen for sequencing had shown expansion of CD8+CD57+ cells (detected by flow cytometry). What was sequenced was sorted CD4+, CD8+, or CD8+CD57+ T cells (not recorded which) from PBMCs. Receptors originate from a human donor with aplastic anemia.

This clonotype was picked up many times. The chain joins TRBV7-9 to TRBJ2-1; D may be TRBD1 or TRBD2 (5 bases each). This CDR3 contains 12 residues. With 5 bases removed from V and 9 bases from J, the gap between germline ends came to 11 bases. Looked up from germline, CDR1 is SEHNR and CDR2 is FQNEAQ (reference sequence). In DNA, the CDR3 is TGTGCCAGCAGCCCCACCGGGACTGAGCAGTTCTTC. Encoded protein: CASSPTGTEQFF.

In this sample, this clonotype turned up many times. The genes are TRBV19 and TRBJ1-2; D uncertain. There are 9 residues in the CDR3. CDR1 and CDR2 (germline): LNHDA, SQIVND (reference sequence). Trimming left V 9 bases short and J 9 bases short, with 8 bases between. The CDR3 DNA reads as TGTGCCAGACCCCCGCGCTACACCTTC. This codes for CARPPRYTF.

Comments on this clonotype: The conserved final phenylalanine or tryptophan is absent from the CDR3, which likely points to a read error. This sequence joins TRBV20-1 and TRBJ2-3, with 7 positions matching TRBD1. The CDR3 totals 15 residues. With 3 bases clipped from V and 3 bases from J, the junction kept 9 bases outside the gene matches. Germline-derived CDR1 and CDR2 are DFQATT and SNEGSKA (reference sequence). The CDR3 nucleotides are TGCAGTGCTAGTCGCCGACAGGGTGCGACAGATACGCAGTATCTT. Its protein is CSASRRQGATDTQYL.

This chain joins TRBV10-3 and TRBJ1-3; 7 bases fit TRBD1. Trimming took 4 bases from V and 10 from J; bases not matched to a gene: 10. Germline V gene lookup returns CDR1 ENHRY and CDR2 SYGVKD. CDR3 size: 14 residues. DNA of the CDR3: TGTGCCATCAGTGGCGACAGGGCTGGTGGGACCATATATTTT. It translates to CAISGDRAGGTIYF.

V usage is TRBV19 and J usage is TRBJ1-1, with D perhaps matching TRBD1 (5 bases). Trimming stripped 5 bases from V and 1 base from J, with 11 bases between. Per germline, CDR1 LNHDA and CDR2 SQIVND (reference sequence). The CDR3 contains 14 residues. The CDR3 here is CASSSRGRNTEAFF. Here the CDR3 DNA reads TGTGCCAGTAGTTCCCGGGGCCGGAACACTGAAGCTTTCTTT.